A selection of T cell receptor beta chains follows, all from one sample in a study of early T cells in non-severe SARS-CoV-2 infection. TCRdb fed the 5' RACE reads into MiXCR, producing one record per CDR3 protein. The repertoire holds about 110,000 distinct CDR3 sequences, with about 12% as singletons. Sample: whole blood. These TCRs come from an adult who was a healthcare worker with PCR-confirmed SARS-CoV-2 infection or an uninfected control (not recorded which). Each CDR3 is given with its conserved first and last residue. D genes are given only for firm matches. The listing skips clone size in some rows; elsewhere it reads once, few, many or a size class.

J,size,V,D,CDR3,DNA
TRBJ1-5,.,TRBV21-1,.,CASSKMSGAPSNQPQHF,TGTGCCAGCAGCAAAATGTCAGGGGCGCCAAGCAATCAGCCCCAGCATTTT
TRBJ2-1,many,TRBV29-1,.,CSVERTHNEQFF,TGCAGCGTTGAACGGACTCACAATGAGCAGTTCTTC
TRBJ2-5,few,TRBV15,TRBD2,CATSKTGLEGETQYF,TGTGCCACCAGCAAAACGGGACTAGAGGGAGAGACCCAGTACTTC
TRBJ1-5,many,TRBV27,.,CASGLTLNQPQHF,TGTGCCAGCGGTTTAACATTAAATCAGCCCCAGCATTTT
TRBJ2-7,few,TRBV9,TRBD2,CASSVRGTSGTPQYF,TGTGCCAGCAGCGTCCGTGGGACTAGCGGGACCCCGCAGTACTTC
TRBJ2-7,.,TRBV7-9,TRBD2,CASSLATGTSGRAYEQYF,TGTGCCAGCAGCTTGGCCACCGGGACTAGCGGGCGCGCCTACGAGCAGTACTTC
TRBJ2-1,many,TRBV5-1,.,CASSLEGTFSYNEQFF,TGCGCCAGCAGCTTGGAGGGGACTTTTTCCTACAATGAGCAGTTCTTC
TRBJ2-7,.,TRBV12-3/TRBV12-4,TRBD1,CASSGTGKSSYEQYF,TGTGCCAGCAGTGGGACAGGGAAGAGCTCCTACGAGCAGTACTTC
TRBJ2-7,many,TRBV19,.,CASSFRVGDEQYF,TGTGCCAGTAGTTTCCGCGTAGGGGACGAGCAGTACTTC
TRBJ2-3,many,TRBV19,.,CASSPGTGVDTQYF,TGTGCCAGTAGTCCGGGGACCGGCGTAGATACGCAGTATTTT
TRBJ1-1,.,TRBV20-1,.,CSARDAVAEAFF,TGCAGTGCTAGAGATGCGGTCGCGGAAGCTTTCTTT
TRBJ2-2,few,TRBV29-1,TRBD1,CSGYRGDGELFF,TGCAGCGGATACAGGGGGGACGGGGAGCTGTTTTTT
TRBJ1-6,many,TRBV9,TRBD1,CASSVAQGANSPLHF,TGTGCCAGCAGCGTAGCGCAGGGGGCGAATTCACCCCTCCACTTT
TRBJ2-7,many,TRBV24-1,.,CATSEQGYEQYF,TGTGCCACCAGTGAGCAGGGGTACGAGCAGTACTTC
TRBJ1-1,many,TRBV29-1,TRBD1,CSATGTANTEAFF,TGCAGCGCTACAGGGACAGCGAACACTGAAGCTTTCTTT
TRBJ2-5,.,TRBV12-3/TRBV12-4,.,CASSPRQFQETQYF,TGTGCCAGCAGTCCCAGACAGTTCCAAGAGACCCAGTACTTC
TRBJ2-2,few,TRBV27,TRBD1,CASRTGQGAGELFF,TGTGCCAGCAGAACGGGACAGGGGGCCGGGGAGCTGTTTTTT
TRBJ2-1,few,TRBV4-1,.,CASSQEGGDRNEQFF,TGCGCCAGCAGCCAAGAGGGGGGCGACCGCAATGAGCAGTTCTTC
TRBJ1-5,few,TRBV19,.,CASSIEEGSYSNQPQHF,TGTGCCAGTAGTATAGAGGAGGGCAGCTATAGCAATCAGCCCCAGCATTTT
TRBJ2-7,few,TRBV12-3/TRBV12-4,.,CASSRGRGREQYF,TGTGCCAGCAGCCGTGGGCGGGGGCGCGAGCAGTACTTC
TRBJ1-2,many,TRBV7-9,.,CASSFLKEMRYGYTF,TGTGCCAGCAGCTTCCTTAAAGAGATGCGGTATGGCTACACCTTC
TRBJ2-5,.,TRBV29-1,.,CSVGVETQYF,TGCAGCGTTGGGGTAGAGACCCAGTACTTC
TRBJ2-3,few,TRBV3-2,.,CASSQVRGVELVGSDTQYF,TGTGCCAGCAGCCAAGTACGGGGGGTGGAACTAGTGGGGTCGGATACGCAGTATTTT
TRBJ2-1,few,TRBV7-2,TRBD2,CASSSPGTSPYNEQFF,TGTGCCAGCAGCTCCCCCGGGACTAGTCCCTACAATGAGCAGTTCTTC
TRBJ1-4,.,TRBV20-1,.,CSARDAETATYEKLFF,TGCAGTGCTAGAGATGCGGAGACAGCGACTTATGAAAAACTGTTTTTT
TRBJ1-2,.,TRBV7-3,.,CASSPQFGNGYTF,TGTGCCAGCAGCCCACAATTTGGAAATGGCTACACCTTC
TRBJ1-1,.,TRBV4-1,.,CASSPGIGPVANTEAFF,TGCGCCAGCAGTCCAGGTATTGGGCCTGTCGCGAACACTGAAGCTTTCTTT
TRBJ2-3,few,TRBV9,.,CASSVVGGTDTQYF,TGTGCCAGCAGCGTAGTCGGGGGCACAGATACGCAGTATTTT
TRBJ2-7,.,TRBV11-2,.,CASSLDPRRLTFF,TGTGCCAGCAGCTTAGATCCGAGACGCCTCACATTCTTC
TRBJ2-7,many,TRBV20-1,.,CSARDGTSSYEQYF,TGCAGTGCTAGAGATGGGACAAGCTCCTACGAGCAGTACTTC
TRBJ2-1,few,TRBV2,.,CASTGVRRNEQFF,TGTGCCAGCACAGGGGTTCGTCGGAATGAGCAGTTCTTC
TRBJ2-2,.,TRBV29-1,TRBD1,CSALWRRTGTGELFF,TGCAGCGCCCTGTGGAGGCGGACAGGGACCGGGGAGCTGTTTTTT
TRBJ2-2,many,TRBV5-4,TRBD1,CASSSRTGTGELFF,TGTGCCAGCAGCTCACGGACAGGCACCGGGGAGCTGTTTTTT
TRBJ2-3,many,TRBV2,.,CASEDGTTDTQYF,TGTGCCAGCGAGGACGGGACCACAGATACGCAGTATTTT
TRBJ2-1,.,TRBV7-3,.,CASSLTSGYNEQFF,TGTGCCAGCAGCTTAACTAGCGGTTACAATGAGCAGTTCTTC
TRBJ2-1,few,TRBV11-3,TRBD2,CASSMGGVYNEQFF,TGTGCCAGCAGCATGGGGGGGGTGTACAATGAGCAGTTCTTC
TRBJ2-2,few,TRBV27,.,CASNFGGNTGELFF,TGTGCCAGCAATTTCGGGGGGAACACCGGGGAGCTGTTTTTT
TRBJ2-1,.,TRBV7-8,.,CASSLRTGEYNEQFF,TGTGCCAGCAGCTTAAGAACTGGAGAGTACAATGAGCAGTTCTTC
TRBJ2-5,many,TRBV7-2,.,CASSARGPAETQYF,TGTGCCAGCAGCGCCCGGGGGCCGGCAGAGACCCAGTACTTC
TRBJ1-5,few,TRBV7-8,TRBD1,CASSWDRGGQPQHF,TGTGCCAGCAGCTGGGACAGGGGCGGGCAGCCCCAGCATTTT
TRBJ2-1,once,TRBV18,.,CASSPMFMGEQFF,TGTGCCAGCTCACCGATGTTTATGGGTGAGCAGTTCTTC
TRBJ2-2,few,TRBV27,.,CASSWWVNTGELFF,TGTGCCAGCAGTTGGTGGGTCAACACCGGGGAGCTGTTTTTT
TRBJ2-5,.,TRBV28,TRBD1,CASSSYPPRTGQETQYF,TGTGCCAGCAGTTCCTACCCGCCCCGGACAGGGCAAGAGACCCAGTACTTC